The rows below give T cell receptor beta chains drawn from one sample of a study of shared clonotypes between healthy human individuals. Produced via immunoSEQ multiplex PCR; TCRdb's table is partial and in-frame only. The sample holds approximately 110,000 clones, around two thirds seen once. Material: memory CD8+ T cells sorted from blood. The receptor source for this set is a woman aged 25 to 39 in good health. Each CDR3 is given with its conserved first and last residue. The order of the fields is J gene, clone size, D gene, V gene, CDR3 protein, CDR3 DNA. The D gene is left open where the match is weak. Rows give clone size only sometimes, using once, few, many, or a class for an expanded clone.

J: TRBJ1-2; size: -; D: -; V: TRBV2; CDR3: CASSESGTACGYTF; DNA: TGTGCCAGCAGTGAAAGTGGGACGGCGTGTGGCTACACCTTC
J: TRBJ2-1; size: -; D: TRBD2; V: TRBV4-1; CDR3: CASSQVGLGLAGFSYNEQFF; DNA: TGCGCCAGCAGCCAAGTCGGCTTGGGACTAGCGGGATTCTCCTACAATGAGCAGTTCTTC
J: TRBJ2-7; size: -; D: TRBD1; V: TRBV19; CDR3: CASERQGTNEQYF; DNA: TGTGCCAGCGAGAGACAGGGTACCAACGAGCAGTACTTC
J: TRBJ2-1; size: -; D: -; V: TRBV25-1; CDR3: CASSGRDTNEQFF; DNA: TGTGCCAGCAGTGGCAGGGACACCAATGAGCAGTTCTTC
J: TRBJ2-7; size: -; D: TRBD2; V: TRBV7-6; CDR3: CASSQDGTSGSYEQYF; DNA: TGTGCCAGCAGCCAAGATGGGACTAGCGGCTCCTACGAGCAGTACTTC
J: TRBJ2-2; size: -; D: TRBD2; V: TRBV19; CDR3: CASIPRLAGTGELFF; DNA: TGTGCCAGTATCCCTCGACTAGCGGGAACCGGGGAGCTGTTTTTT
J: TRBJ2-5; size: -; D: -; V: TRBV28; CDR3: CASSLIPGETQYF; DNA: TGTGCCAGCAGTTTGATCCCAGGGGAGACCCAGTACTTC
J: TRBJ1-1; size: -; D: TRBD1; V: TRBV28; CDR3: CASSTGGDGTEAFF; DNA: TGTGCCAGCAGCACAGGGGGCGACGGCACTGAAGCTTTCTTT
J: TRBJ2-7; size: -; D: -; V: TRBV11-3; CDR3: CASSLWTGFEQYF; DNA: TGTGCCAGCAGCTTATGGACCGGTTTCGAGCAGTACTTC
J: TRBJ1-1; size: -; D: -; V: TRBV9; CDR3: CASSLGGTDTEAFF; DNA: TGTGCCAGCAGCCTAGGGGGGACCGACACTGAAGCTTTCTTT
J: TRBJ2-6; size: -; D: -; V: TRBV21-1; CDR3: CASRILLQQSRANVLTF; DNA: TGTGCCAGCAGAATACTCTTACAACAAAGTCGGGCCAACGTCCTGACTTTC
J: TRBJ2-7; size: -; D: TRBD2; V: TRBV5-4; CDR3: CASSQDPAGESYEQYF; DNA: TGTGCCAGCAGCCAAGATCCTGCGGGAGAATCCTACGAGCAGTACTTC
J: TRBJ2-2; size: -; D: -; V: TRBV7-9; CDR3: CASSLSWWGTGELFF; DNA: TGTGCCAGCAGCCTAAGTTGGTGGGGCACCGGGGAGCTGTTTTTT
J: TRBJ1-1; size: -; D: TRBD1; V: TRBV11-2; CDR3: CASSYTRGSTEAFF; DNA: TGTGCCAGCAGTTACACCAGGGGGAGCACTGAAGCTTTCTTT
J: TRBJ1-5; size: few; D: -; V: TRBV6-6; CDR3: CASSPREAMGQHF; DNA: TGTGCCAGCAGCCCACGGGAGGCGATGGGCCAGCATTTT
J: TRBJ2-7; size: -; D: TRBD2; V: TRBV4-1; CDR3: CASSPHSLAGGAYEQYF; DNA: TGCGCCAGCAGCCCGCACTCTCTAGCGGGAGGCGCCTACGAGCAGTACTTC
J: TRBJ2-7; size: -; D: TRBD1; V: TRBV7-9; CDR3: CASSPNPGTGKSYEQYF; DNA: TGTGCCAGCAGCCCAAACCCCGGGACAGGGAAAAGTTACGAGCAGTACTTC
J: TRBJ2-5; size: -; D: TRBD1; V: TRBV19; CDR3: CASSTFRDRGETQYF; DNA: TGTGCCAGTAGTACCTTCCGAGACAGGGGGGAGACCCAGTACTTC
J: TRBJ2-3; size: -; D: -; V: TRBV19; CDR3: CASTSRASTDTQYF; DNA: TGTGCCAGTACCTCCAGGGCCTCCACAGATACGCAGTATTTT
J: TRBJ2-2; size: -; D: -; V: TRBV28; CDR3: CASSFFFRGPTGELFF; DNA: TGTGCCAGCAGTTTCTTTTTCAGGGGCCCCACCGGGGAGCTGTTTTTT
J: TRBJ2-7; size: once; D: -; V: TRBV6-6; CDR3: CAISGPAHEQYF; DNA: TGTGCCATCAGTGGTCCCGCCCACGAGCAGTACTTC
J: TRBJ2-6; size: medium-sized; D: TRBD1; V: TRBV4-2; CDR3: CASSPRTGSGANVLTF; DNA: TGTGCCAGCAGCCCGCGGACAGGCTCTGGGGCCAACGTCCTGACTTTC
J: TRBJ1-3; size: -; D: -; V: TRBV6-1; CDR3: CASSVYRRRNTIYF; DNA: TGTGCCAGCAGTGTCTACAGGAGGAGAAACACCATATATTTT
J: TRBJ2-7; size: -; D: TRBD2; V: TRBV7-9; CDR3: CASSQEGGRASEQYF; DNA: TGTGCCAGCAGCCAAGAAGGTGGGAGGGCCAGCGAGCAGTACTTC
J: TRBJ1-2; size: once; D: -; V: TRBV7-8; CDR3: CASSSLLAGYTF; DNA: TGTGCCAGCAGCTCCCTTTTAGCTGGCTACACCTTC